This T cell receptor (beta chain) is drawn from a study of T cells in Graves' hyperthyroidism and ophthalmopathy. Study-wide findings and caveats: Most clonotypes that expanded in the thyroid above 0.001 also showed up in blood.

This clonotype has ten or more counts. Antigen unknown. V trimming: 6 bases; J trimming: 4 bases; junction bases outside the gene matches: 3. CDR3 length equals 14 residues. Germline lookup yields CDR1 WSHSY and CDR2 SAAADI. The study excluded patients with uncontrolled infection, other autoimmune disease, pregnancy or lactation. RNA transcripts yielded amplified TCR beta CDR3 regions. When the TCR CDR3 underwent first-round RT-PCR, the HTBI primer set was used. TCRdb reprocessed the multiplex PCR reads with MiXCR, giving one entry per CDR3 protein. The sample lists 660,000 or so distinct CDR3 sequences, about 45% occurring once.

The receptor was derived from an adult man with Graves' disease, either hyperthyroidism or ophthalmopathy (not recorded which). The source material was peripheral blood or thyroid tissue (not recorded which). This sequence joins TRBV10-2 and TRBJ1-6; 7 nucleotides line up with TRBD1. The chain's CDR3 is CASRGQIYNSPLHF. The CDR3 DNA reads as TGCGCCAGCAGGGGACAGATTTATAATTCACCCCTCCACTTT.